This T cell receptor (beta chain) was documented in a study of blood T cell repertoires in COVID-19. Study-level information: Samples came from the United States, Italy and Spain, spanning acute and convalescent COVID-19.

In the authors' methods: From reference gene primer amplification, estimates of nucleated cell counts were derived. Repertoires were generated with immunoSEQ multiplex PCR, while TCRdb's copy carries only in-frame clones and drops some. V and J calls plus clone size are reproduced from that table; the DNA served to infer D and trimming. The sample has 19,000 or so clones; 70% to 90% are singletons. Trimming cost V 6 bases and J 0 bases; bases outside gene matches: 7. The CDR3 is made up of 16 amino acids. Germline CDR1 reads SGHVS; CDR2 reads FQNEAQ. The source material was peripheral blood. This sequence originates from a man aged 35 to 55 with active COVID-19. The V call is TRBV7-8, the J call TRBJ2-2, with 7 positions matching TRBD2. The DNA for the CDR3 is TGTGCCAGCAGGACATCTAGCGGAGCGAACACCGGGGAGCTGTTTTTT. Residues: CASRTSSGANTGELFF.